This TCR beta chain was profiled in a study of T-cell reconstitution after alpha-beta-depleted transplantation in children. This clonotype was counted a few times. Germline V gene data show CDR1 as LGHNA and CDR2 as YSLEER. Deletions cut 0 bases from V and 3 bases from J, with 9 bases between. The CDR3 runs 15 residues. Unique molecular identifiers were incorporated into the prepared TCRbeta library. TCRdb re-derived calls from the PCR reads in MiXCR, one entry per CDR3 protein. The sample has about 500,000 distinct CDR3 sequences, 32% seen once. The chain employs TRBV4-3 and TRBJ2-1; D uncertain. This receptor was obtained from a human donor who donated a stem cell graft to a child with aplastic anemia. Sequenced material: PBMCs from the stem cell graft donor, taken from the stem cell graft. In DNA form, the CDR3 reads TGCGCCAGCAGCCAAGAGGGCCGCTTCTACAATGAGCAGTTCTTC. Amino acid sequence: CASSQEGRFYNEQFF.